The source of this T cell receptor (beta chain) is a study of blood T cells in healthy people across ages. For the study at large: Per two T cells, template switching captured roughly one barcoded beta molecule.

Combining a sample-barcoded 5' primer with a J-beta primer mix, a second PCR ran for about 7 to 11 cycles. In TCRdb, the 5' RACE reads were re-called with MiXCR into one record per CDR3 protein. The data contain some 670,000 distinct CDR3 sequences, over 40% of them singletons. No fewer than 6 million PBMCs went into each sample. The clonotype comes from a woman aged 80 or over in good health. The sample was blood.

The CDR3 DNA follows: TGTGCCAGCAAATATAAGGGGACAGGGTCGGAAAAACTGTTTTTT. Translating gives CASKYKGTGSEKLFF. This rearrangement joins TRBV21-1 to TRBJ1-4; TRBD1, as called in the table, went unchecked against the DNA. TRBV21-1 is a pseudogene. CDR3 length: 15 amino acids.